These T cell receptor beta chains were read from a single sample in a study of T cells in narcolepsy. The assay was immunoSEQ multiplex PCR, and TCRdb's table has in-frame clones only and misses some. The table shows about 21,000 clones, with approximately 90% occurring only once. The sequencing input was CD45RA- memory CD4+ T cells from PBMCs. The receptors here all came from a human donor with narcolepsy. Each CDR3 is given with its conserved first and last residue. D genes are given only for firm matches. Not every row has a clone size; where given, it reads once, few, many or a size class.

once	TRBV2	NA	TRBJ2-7	CASSGQIYEQYF	TGTGCCAGCAGTGGGCAGATCTACGAGCAGTACTTC
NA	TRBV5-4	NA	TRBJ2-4	CASSSRDGGLAKNIQYF	TGTGCCAGCAGCTCCCGGGACGGGGGTCTAGCCAAAAACATTCAGTACTTC
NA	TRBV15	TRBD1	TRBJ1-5	CATSPGQSNQPQHF	TGTGCCACCAGCCCGGGACAGAGCAATCAGCCCCAGCATTTT
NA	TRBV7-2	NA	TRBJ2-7	CASSNDLGPYEQYF	TGTGCCAGCAGCAACGACCTGGGACCCTACGAGCAGTACTTC
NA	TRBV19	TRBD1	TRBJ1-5	CASGGVNQPQHF	TGTGCTTCAGGGGGCGTGAATCAGCCCCAGCATTTT
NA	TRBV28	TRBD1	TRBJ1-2	CASNPGTVNYGYTF	TGTGCCAGCAATCCTGGGACAGTCAACTATGGCTACACCTTC
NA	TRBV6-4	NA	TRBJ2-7	CASSDPCGKDSLSYEQYF	TGTGCCAGCAGTGATCCATGCGGGAAGGACAGCCTATCCTACGAGCAGTACTTC
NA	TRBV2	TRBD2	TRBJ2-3	CASTLEAGVTDTQYF	TGTGCCAGCACCCTGGAAGCGGGAGTGACAGATACGCAGTATTTT
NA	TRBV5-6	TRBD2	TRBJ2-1	CASKLAGEYNEQFF	TGTGCCAGTAAATTAGCGGGAGAGTACAATGAGCAGTTCTTC
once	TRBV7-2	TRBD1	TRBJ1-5	CASSPTGGGQPQHF	TGTGCCAGCAGCCCTACAGGGGGTGGCCAGCCCCAGCATTTT
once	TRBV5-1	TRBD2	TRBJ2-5	CASSLAGAGETQYF	TGCGCCAGCAGCTTGGCAGGAGCGGGGGAGACCCAGTACTTC
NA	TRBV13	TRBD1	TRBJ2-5	CASSLGQGVRGQETQYF	TGTGCCAGCAGCTTAGGACAGGGGGTGAGGGGACAAGAGACCCAGTACTTC
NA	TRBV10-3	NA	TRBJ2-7	CAINLRDHYEQYF	TGTGCCATCAATCTCCGGGACCACTACGAGCAGTACTTC
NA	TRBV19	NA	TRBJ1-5	CASSIGKMQPQHF	TGTGCCAGTAGTATAGGAAAGATGCAGCCCCAGCATTTT
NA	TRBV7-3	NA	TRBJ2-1	CASSSPGHNEQFF	TGTGCCAGCAGTAGCCCGGGCCACAATGAGCAGTTCTTC
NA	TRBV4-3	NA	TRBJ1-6	CASSQEGGRNSPLHF	TGCGCCAGCAGCCAAGAGGGGGGGCGCAATTCACCCCTCCACTTT
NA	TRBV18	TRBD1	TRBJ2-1	CASSQGQGYEQFF	TGTGCCAGCTCTCAGGGACAGGGTTATGAGCAGTTCTTC
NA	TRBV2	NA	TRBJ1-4	CASSEVRGNEKLFF	TGTGCCAGCAGTGAAGTTCGAGGGAATGAAAAACTGTTTTTT
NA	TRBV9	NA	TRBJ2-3	CASSLLHRADLGADTQYF	TGTGCCAGCAGCCTCCTACACAGGGCCGACCTGGGGGCAGATACGCAGTATTTT
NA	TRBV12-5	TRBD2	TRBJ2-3	CASGFGLAGALDTQYF	TGTGCTAGTGGTTTCGGACTAGCGGGAGCTCTGGATACGCAGTATTTT
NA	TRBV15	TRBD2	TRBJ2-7	CATSRDRRASGHYEQYF	TGTGCCACCAGCAGAGATAGGAGAGCTAGCGGGCACTACGAGCAGTACTTC
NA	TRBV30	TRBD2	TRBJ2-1	CAWSPWTSGSNEQFF	TGTGCCTGGAGTCCATGGACTAGCGGGAGCAATGAGCAGTTCTTC
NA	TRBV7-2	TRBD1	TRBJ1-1	CASSLAVGGQGTEAFF	TGTGCCAGCAGCTTAGCGGTGGGGGGACAGGGCACTGAAGCTTTCTTT
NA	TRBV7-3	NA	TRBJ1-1	CASSQQGNTEAFF	TGTGCCAGCAGCCAACAGGGGAACACTGAAGCTTTCTTT
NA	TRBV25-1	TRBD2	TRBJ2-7	CASSELGAGGVYEQYF	TGTGCCAGCAGTGAATTGGGGGCGGGAGGCGTCTACGAGCAGTACTTC
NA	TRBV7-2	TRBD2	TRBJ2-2	CASSLAGPAGGPRAGELFF	TGTGCCAGCAGCTTAGCGGGTCCAGCGGGAGGGCCGCGAGCCGGGGAGCTGTTTTTT
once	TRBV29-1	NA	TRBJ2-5	CSVGEGPRETQYF	TGCAGCGTTGGTGAGGGGCCTCGAGAGACCCAGTACTTC
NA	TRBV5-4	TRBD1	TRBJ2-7	CASSQQGAGEQYF	TGTGCCAGCAGCCAACAGGGGGCGGGCGAGCAGTACTTC
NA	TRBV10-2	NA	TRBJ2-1	CASSESTNEQFF	TGCGCCAGCAGTGAGTCGACCAATGAGCAGTTCTTC
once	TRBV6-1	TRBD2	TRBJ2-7	CASHRGSGRFDEQYF	TGTGCCAGCCATCGGGGTAGCGGGAGGTTCGACGAGCAGTACTTC
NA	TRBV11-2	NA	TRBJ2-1	CASRSIRAWASSYNEQFF	TGTGCCAGCAGGTCAATCAGGGCTTGGGCCTCATCATACAATGAGCAGTTCTTC
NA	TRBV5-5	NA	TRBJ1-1	CASSRTDTEAFF	TGTGCCAGCAGCCGGACGGACACTGAAGCTTTCTTT
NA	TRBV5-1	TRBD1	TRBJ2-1	CASSSRQGAHNEQFF	TGCGCCAGCAGCTCTCGACAGGGGGCCCACAATGAGCAGTTCTTC
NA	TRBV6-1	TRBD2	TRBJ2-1	CASSRDYIPPLGFF	TGTGCCAGCAGCCGGGACTACATCCCCCCTTTGGGCTTCTTC
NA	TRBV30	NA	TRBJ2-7	CAWSAQPRYEQYF	TGTGCCTGGAGTGCCCAGCCCCGCTACGAGCAGTACTTC
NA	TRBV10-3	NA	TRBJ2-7	CAISESTGTYEQYF	TGTGCCATCAGTGAGTCTACAGGGACCTACGAGCAGTACTTC
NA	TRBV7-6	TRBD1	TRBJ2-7	CASSSGQGTGYEQYF	TGTGCCAGCAGCTCGGGACAGGGGACAGGGTACGAGCAGTACTTC
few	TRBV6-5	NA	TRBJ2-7	CASSYGLDRAGEQYF	TGTGCCAGCAGTTACGGGCTGGACAGAGCTGGCGAGCAGTACTTC
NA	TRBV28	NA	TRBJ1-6	CASSLSGLYNSPLHF	TGTGCCAGCAGTTTATCGGGGCTCTATAATTCACCCCTCCACTTT
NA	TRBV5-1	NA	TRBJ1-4	CASSLGGGGDEKLFF	TGCGCCAGCAGCTTGGGAGGTGGGGGGGACGAAAAACTGTTTTTT
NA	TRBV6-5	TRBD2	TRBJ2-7	CASLDLTSGHYEQYF	TGTGCCAGCCTCGACCTAACTAGCGGCCACTACGAGCAGTACTTC
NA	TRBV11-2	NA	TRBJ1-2	CASSRIVVDRQSYGYTF	TGTGCCAGCAGCCGAATAGTAGTCGACCGACAATCCTATGGCTACACCTTC
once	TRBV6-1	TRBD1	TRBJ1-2	CATMGGRGKSGYTF	TGTGCCACCATGGGGGGCAGGGGGAAGAGCGGCTACACCTTC
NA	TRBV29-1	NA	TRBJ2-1	CSVFLALSYNEQFF	TGCAGCGTTTTCCTAGCATTGTCTTACAATGAGCAGTTCTTC
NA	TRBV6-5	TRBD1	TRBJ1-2	CATSQGADYGYTF	TGTGCCACCTCCCAGGGGGCGGACTATGGCTACACCTTC
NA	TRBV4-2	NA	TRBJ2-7	CASSQELGPYYEQYF	TGTGCCAGCAGCCAAGAGTTGGGACCTTACTACGAGCAGTACTTC
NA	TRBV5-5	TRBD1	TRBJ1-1	CASSLQGANTEAFF	TGTGCCAGCAGCTTGCAGGGGGCCAACACTGAAGCTTTCTTT
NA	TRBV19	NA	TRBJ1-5	CASTNIRAESNQPQHF	TGTGCCAGTACAAACATCCGGGCCGAGAGCAATCAGCCCCAGCATTTT
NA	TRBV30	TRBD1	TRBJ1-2	CAWSGDRRYGYTF	TGTGCCTGGAGCGGGGACAGACGATATGGCTACACCTTC
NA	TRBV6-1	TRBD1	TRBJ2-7	CASSVGQGARYEQYF	TGTGCCAGCAGTGTGGGACAGGGGGCGCGTTACGAGCAGTACTTC
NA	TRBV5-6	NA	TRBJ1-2	CASSLVIREEYGYTF	TGTGCCAGCAGCTTGGTCATTAGGGAAGAATATGGCTACACCTTC
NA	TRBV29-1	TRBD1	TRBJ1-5	CSVVDRDGQPQHF	TGCAGCGTTGTAGACAGGGATGGGCAGCCCCAGCATTTT
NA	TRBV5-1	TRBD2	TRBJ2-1	CTSSLVRGRSEQFF	TGCACCAGCAGCTTGGTGCGCGGGAGGAGCGAGCAGTTCTTC
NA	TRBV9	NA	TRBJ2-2	CASSVDSGGQGGELFF	TGTGCCAGCAGCGTAGATTCCGGGGGCCAAGGCGGGGAGCTGTTTTTT
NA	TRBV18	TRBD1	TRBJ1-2	CASTRTGGAYGYTF	TGTGCCAGCACCCGGACAGGGGGAGCCTATGGCTACACCTTC
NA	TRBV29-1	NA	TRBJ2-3	CSVDRGTDTQYF	TGCAGCGTTGACAGGGGAACAGATACGCAGTATTTT
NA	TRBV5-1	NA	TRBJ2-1	CASSLESSYNEQFF	TGCGCCAGCAGCTTGGAAAGCTCCTACAATGAGCAGTTCTTC
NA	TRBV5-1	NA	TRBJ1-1	CASSFSGDNTEAFF	TGCGCCAGCAGCTTTTCAGGGGACAACACTGAAGCTTTCTTT
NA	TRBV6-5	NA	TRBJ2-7	CASSQYPDSSYEQYF	TGTGCCAGCAGCCAATACCCGGACAGCTCCTACGAGCAGTACTTC
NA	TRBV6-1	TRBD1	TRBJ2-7	CASKTGTGPREQYF	TGTGCCAGCAAAACCGGGACAGGCCCTCGGGAGCAGTACTTC